The 12 T cell receptor beta chains in this list originate from one sample, sequenced in a study of vaccination effects on CD4 cells after COVID-19. Viral peptide pools were used in the ViraFEST assay to expand antigen-specific CD4+ T cells, and sequencing came afterward. Cells that had been cultured for less than 13 days were the source of isolated CD4+ T cells. Some clones are missing from TCRdb's copy, which holds only in-frame ones; the method was immunoSEQ multiplex PCR. Among under 80,000 clones, about 74% were seen once, and the ten largest hold 1.5% to 2%. No cognate antigen is known for these TCRs. The sample was CD4+ T cells from PBMCs cultured with HCoV-229E spike peptides, taken before COVID-19 vaccination. These receptor sequences come from a human donor who received a COVID-19 vaccine.

CDR3 loop: CASSVEGARSDTQYF. In nucleotides, the CDR3 is TGTGCCAGCAGCGTAGAGGGGGCCCGGTCAGATACGCAGTATTTT. The genes are TRBV9 and TRBJ2-3; 7 bases match TRBD1. The CDR3 is made up of 15 amino acids. The V and J ends lost 0 bases and 4 bases, in that order; junction bases with no gene match: 5. In germline, CDR1 is SGDLS, CDR2 YYNGEE.

The CDR3 DNA is TGCGCCAGCAGCTTGATAGGGAAGGCCTACAATGAGCAGTTCTTC. It translates to CASSLIGKAYNEQFF. This sequence joins TRBV5-1 and TRBJ2-1; D is ambiguous. This CDR3 contains 15 residues. CDR1 SGHRS and CDR2 YFSETQ come from the germline V gene. Trimming pared 1 base from V and 2 bases from J, leaving 10 bases between.

V is TRBV3-1 (or the pseudogene TRBV3-2) and J is TRBJ2-2; the D call may be TRBD1 or TRBD2 (5 bases each). Trimming took 6 bases from V and 6 from J, leaving 17 bases between them. Germline CDR1 and CDR2: LGHDT and YNNKEL (reference sequence). The CDR3 spans 15 residues. This CDR3 is CASSMWGGGAGELFF. CDR3 bases: TGTGCCAGCAGTATGTGGGGCGGAGGAGCCGGGGAGCTGTTTTTT.

J is TRBJ2-3 and V is TRBV12-5; no definite D call. There are 14 residues in the CDR3. V shed 6 bases and J shed 0 bases, with 10 bases lying between them. Looked up from germline, CDR1 is LGHNT and CDR2 is FRNRAP. This CDR3 reads CASGRTTSTDTQYF. CDR3 nucleotides: TGTGCTAGTGGGAGAACCACTAGCACAGATACGCAGTATTTT.

In DNA, the CDR3 is TGCAGCGCTTCCTCCAGCGGGGGGGCCGGTGAGCAGTTCTTC. This translates into CSASSSGGAGEQFF. The chain combines TRBV29-1 with TRBJ2-1; 10 nucleotides line up with TRBD2. V dropped 7 bases and J dropped 9; count of bases not matched to a gene: 12. Germline V gene sequence: CDR1 SQVTM, CDR2 ANQGSEA. This CDR3 comprises 14 residues.

This CDR3 is CASSLRTGAGTEAFF. CDR3 in DNA: TGTGCCAGCAGTCTTCGGACAGGGGCAGGGACTGAAGCTTTCTTT. The genes are TRBV2 and TRBJ1-1; the match to TRBD1 covers 9 bases. The CDR3 length is 15 residues. CDR1 is SNHLY, CDR2 FYNNEI, per germline. V shed 5 bases, J shed 5 bases, and the junction held 9 bases outside the gene matches.

In this sample, this clone turned up a few times. This chain links TRBV4-1 with TRBJ2-5, with TRBD1 identical over 7 bases. The junction had 3 bases not matched to a gene; V was cut back by 4 bases and J by 1 base. The germline CDR1 and CDR2 sequences are MGHRA and YSYEKL. The CDR3 consists of 14 residues. CDR3 protein: CASSLGQAQETQYF. The CDR3 DNA reads as TGCGCCAGCAGCCTCGGACAGGCCCAAGAGACCCAGTACTTC.

The V call is TRBV6-6, the J call TRBJ2-5; 10 nucleotides align to TRBD2. Germline values: CDR1 MNHNY, CDR2 SVGAGI (reference sequence). This CDR3 comprises 14 residues. V dropped 6 bases and J dropped 2; count of bases not matched to a gene: 3. CDR3 residues: CASRQLAGQETQYF. CDR3 in DNA: TGTGCCAGCAGACAACTAGCGGGGCAAGAGACCCAGTACTTC.

The CDR3 nucleotides read TGTGCCAGCAGCTTTAGGGGGGGACAGGGGGATGAAAAACTGTTTTTT. Translating it yields CASSFRGGQGDEKLFF. This chain joins TRBV7-2 and TRBJ1-4; 11 positions agree with TRBD1. V was clipped by 3 bases and J by 6 bases; unmatched bases: 6. The CDR3 contains 16 residues. CDR1 and CDR2 from the germline V gene are SGHTA and FQGNSA.

J is TRBJ2-7 and V is TRBV7-8, with D perhaps matching TRBD1 (5 bases). This CDR3 has 13 residues. The germline V gene encodes CDR1 SGHVS and CDR2 FQNEAQ. The germline V and J ends were trimmed by 4 bases and 6 bases, with 13 bases remaining between them. CDR3 in amino acids: CASSSYQGGEQYV. CDR3 nucleotides: TGTGCCAGCAGCTCCTACCAGGGTGGCGAGCAGTACGTC.

The CDR3, as DNA: TGTGCCAGCAGCTCATGGCAAACCTGGAATTCACCCCTCCACTTT. Encoded protein: CASSSWQTWNSPLHF. The chain links TRBV5-5 to TRBJ1-6, with D unclear. V was cut by 3 bases and J by 7 bases, with 14 bases left in between. This CDR3 contains 15 residues. The V gene's germline CDR1 is SGHKS and CDR2 YYEKEE (reference sequence).

J is TRBJ1-4 and V is TRBV5-1; D possibly corresponds to TRBD1 (6 bases). This CDR3 region has 14 residues. Germline CDR1 reads SGHRS; CDR2 reads YFSETQ. V lost 5 bases to trimming and J lost 2 bases, with 10 bases between them. The chain's CDR3 is CASRTGATNEKLFF. The CDR3 DNA follows: TGCGCCAGCAGGACGGGGGCTACTAATGAAAAACTGTTTTTT.